This TCR beta chain was recorded in a study of T cells in narcolepsy. Note on this clone: Its antigen is still unknown. With only one base between it and a far larger clone, this is likely a read error.

Using immunoSEQ multiplex PCR, the repertoire was profiled, and TCRdb retains in-frame clones only, with some absent. The sample records 35,000 to 40,000 clones, 70% to 85% being singletons. Study observations and caveats: Same-patient CSF and blood CD4+ T cell clonotypes included HCRT-specific and TRIB2-specific autoreactive ones. In some patient and control memory CD4+ samples, autoreactive clones were absent.

This CDR3 contains 15 residues. CDR1 is LNHDA, CDR2 SQIVND, per germline (reference sequence). What was sequenced was CD45RA- memory CD4+ T cells from PBMCs. This receptor was obtained from a human donor with narcolepsy. This chain joins TRBV19 and TRBJ1-3; D perhaps matches TRBD1 (6 bases). The CDR3 loop reads CASSVTGSAGSTIYF. Here the CDR3 DNA reads TGTGCCAGTAGTGTCACAGGGAGCGCTGGAAGCACCATATATTTT.